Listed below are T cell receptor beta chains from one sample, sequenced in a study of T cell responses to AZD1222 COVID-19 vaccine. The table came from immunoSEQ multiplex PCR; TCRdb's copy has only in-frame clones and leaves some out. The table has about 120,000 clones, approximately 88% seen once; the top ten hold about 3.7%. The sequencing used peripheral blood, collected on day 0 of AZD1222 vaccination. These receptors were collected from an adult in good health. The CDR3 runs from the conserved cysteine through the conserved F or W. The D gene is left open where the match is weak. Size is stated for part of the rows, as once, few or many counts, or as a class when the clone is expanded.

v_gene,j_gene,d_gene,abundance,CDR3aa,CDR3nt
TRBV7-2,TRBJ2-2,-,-,CASSPQRINTGELFF,TGTGCCAGCAGCCCACAACGGATAAACACCGGGGAGCTGTTTTTT
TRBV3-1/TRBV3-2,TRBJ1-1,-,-,CASSQVRGTEAFF,TGTGCCAGCAGCCAAGTACGGGGCACTGAAGCTTTCTTT
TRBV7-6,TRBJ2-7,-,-,CASSERIERVYNEQYF,TGTGCCAGCAGCGAGCGAATCGAGCGGGTTTATAACGAGCAGTACTTC
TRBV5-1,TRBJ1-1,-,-,CASREGRWGTEAFF,TGCGCCAGCAGGGAGGGCAGGTGGGGCACTGAAGCTTTCTTT
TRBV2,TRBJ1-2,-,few,CASTRVSGYGYTF,TGTGCCAGCACGAGGGTATCGGGCTATGGCTACACCTTC
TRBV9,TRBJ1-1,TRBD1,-,CASSSDPGGRTEAFF,TGTGCCAGCAGCTCAGATCCAGGGGGCAGGACTGAAGCTTTCTTT
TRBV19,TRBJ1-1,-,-,CASSIQVGTEAFF,TGTGCCAGTAGTATACAGGTGGGCACTGAAGCTTTCTTT
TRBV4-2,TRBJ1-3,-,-,CASSQAGGNTIYF,TGTGCCAGCAGCCAGGCTGGAGGAAACACCATATATTTT
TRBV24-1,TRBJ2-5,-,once,CATSDSSKGGETQYF,TGTGCCACCAGTGATTCGTCGAAGGGCGGGGAGACCCAGTACTTC
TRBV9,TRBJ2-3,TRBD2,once,CASSVSSGGAGDTQYF,TGTGCCAGCAGCGTCTCTAGCGGGGGGGCAGGAGATACGCAGTATTTT
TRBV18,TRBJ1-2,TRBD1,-,CASSPTGQAYGYTF,TGTGCCAGCTCACCAACTGGACAGGCCTATGGCTACACCTTC
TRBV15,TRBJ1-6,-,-,CATSRDQGRGSPLHF,TGTGCCACCAGCAGAGATCAGGGTAGGGGGTCACCCCTCCACTTT
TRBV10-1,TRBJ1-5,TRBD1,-,CASSESPTGGMIQPQHF,TGCGCCAGCAGTGAGTCCCCGACAGGGGGAATGATTCAGCCCCAGCATTTT
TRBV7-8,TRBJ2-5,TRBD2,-,CASSNGLAGVQETQYF,TGTGCCAGCAGTAATGGACTAGCGGGGGTACAAGAGACCCAGTACTTC
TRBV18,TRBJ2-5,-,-,CASSPPRPQETQYF,TGTGCCAGCTCACCACCAAGGCCACAAGAGACCCAGTACTTC
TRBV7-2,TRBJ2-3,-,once,CASSFGEGVQYF,TGTGCCAGCAGCTTCGGAGAAGGGGTGCAGTATTTT